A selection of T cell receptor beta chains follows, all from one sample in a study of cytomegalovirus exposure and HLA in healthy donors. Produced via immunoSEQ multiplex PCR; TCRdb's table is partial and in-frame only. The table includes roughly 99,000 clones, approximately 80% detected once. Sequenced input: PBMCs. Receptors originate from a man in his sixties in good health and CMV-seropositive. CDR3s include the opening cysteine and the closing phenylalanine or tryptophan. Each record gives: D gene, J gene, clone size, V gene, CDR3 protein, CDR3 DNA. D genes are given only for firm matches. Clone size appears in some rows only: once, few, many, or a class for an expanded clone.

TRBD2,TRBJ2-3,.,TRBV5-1,CASSLGGAGITDTQYF,TGCGCCAGCAGCTTGGGGGGAGCGGGGATCACAGATACGCAGTATTTT
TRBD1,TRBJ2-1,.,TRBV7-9,CASSGTDLSYNEQFF,TGTGCCAGCAGCGGGACAGATCTCTCCTACAATGAGCAGTTCTTC
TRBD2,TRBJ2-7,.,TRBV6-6,CASSYISGGFSYEQYF,TGTGCCAGCAGTTATATTAGCGGGGGTTTCTCCTACGAGCAGTACTTC
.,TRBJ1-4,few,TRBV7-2,CASSLRSASELFF,TGTGCCAGCAGCTTACGGAGTGCCTCAGAACTGTTTTTT
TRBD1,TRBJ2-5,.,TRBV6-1,CASSEGQGALWETQYF,TGTGCCAGCAGTGAAGGGCAGGGGGCGCTTTGGGAGACCCAGTACTTC
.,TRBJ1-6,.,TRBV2,CASSGDNLPLYNSPLHF,TGTGCCAGCAGTGGGGACAACTTACCCTTATATAATTCACCCCTCCACTTT
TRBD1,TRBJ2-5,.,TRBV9,CASSAEGQTKETQYF,TGTGCCAGCAGCGCCGAGGGACAGACGAAAGAGACCCAGTACTTC
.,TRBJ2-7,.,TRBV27,CASSLNPAGVSYEQYF,TGTGCCAGCAGTTTAAACCCGGCAGGGGTGAGCTACGAGCAGTACTTC
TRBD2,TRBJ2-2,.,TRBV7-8,CASSLAPSGVAGELFF,TGTGCCAGCAGCTTAGCCCCTAGCGGGGTTGCCGGGGAGCTGTTTTTT
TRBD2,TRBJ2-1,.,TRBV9,CASSVVASGGYNEQFF,TGTGCCAGCAGCGTAGTTGCTAGCGGGGGGTACAATGAGCAGTTCTTC
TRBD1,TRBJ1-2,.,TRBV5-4,CASSFGTGRGGYTF,TGTGCCAGCAGCTTTGGGACAGGGCGTGGGGGCTACACCTTC
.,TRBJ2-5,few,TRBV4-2,CASSQDVARGTQYF,TGTGCCAGCAGCCAAGATGTGGCTAGGGGGACCCAGTACTTC
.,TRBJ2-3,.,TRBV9,CASSVQKGGLSTDTQYF,TGTGCCAGCAGCGTACAGAAGGGAGGCCTTAGCACAGATACGCAGTATTTT
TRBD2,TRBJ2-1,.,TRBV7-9,CASSLFSGGAFNSYNEQFF,TGTGCCAGCAGCTTATTTAGCGGGGGGGCCTTTAACTCCTACAATGAGCAGTTCTTC
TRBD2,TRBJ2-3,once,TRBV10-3,CAISGLDRTDTQYF,TGTGCCATCAGCGGACTAGACCGCACAGATACGCAGTATTTT
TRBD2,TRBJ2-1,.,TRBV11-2,CASSLGWDYYNEQFF,TGTGCCAGCAGCTTAGGATGGGACTACTACAATGAGCAGTTCTTC
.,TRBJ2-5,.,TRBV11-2,CASSLVNQETQYF,TGTGCCAGCAGCTTAGTTAACCAAGAGACCCAGTACTTC
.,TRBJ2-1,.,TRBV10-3,CAISEGQTNEQFF,TGTGCCATCAGTGAGGGGCAAACTAATGAGCAGTTCTTC
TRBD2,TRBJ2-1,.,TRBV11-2,CASSFSGGPTNEQFF,TGTGCCAGCAGCTTTAGCGGGGGGCCGACAAATGAGCAGTTCTTC
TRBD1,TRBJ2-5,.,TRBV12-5,CASALGTVQETQYF,TGTGCTAGTGCCCTTGGGACAGTTCAAGAGACCCAGTACTTC
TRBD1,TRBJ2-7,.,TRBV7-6,CASSLAGGRDYEQYF,TGTGCCAGCAGCTTAGCAGGGGGCCGCGACTACGAGCAGTACTTC
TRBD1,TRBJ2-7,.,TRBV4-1,CASSRAGQGPDEQYF,TGCGCCAGCAGCCGGGCGGGACAGGGGCCTGACGAGCAGTACTTC